This T cell receptor beta chain emerged from a study of blood T cell repertoires in COVID-19. Study information: Both acute and convalescent COVID-19 samples were obtained from the United States, Italy and Spain. Nucleic acid was either cDNA or gDNA, and it came from T cells, B-cell-depleted T cells, or PBMCs.

Germline loops: CDR1 DFQATT, CDR2 SNEGSKA (reference sequence). J lost 4 bases, V lost 3 bases, and 6 bases had no gene match. The CDR3 has 14 residues. Study processing details: It was from reference gene primer amplification that nucleated cell counts were estimated. Data came from immunoSEQ multiplex PCR; TCRdb stores just in-frame clones and leaves some out. V and J calls and clone size are copied from that table; D and trimming were computed from the DNA. Counted here are 70,000 to 90,000 clones, about 82% occurring once; the ten biggest clones make up about 18%. This receptor was taken from a woman aged 60-70 years with acute or convalescent COVID-19. Sequenced material: peripheral blood. The rearrangement uses TRBV20-1 and TRBJ2-3; 8 bases are shared with TRBD2. CDR3 amino acids: CSASAGGGSDTQYF. CDR3 DNA: TGCAGTGCTAGTGCGGGGGGCGGGTCAGATACGCAGTATTTT.